A selection of T cell receptor beta chains follows, all from one sample in a study of T-cell reconstitution after alpha-beta-depleted transplantation in children. One entry per CDR3 protein results from TCRdb running MiXCR on the PCR reads. The data hold over 450,000 distinct CDR3 sequences, with roughly a tenth observed a single time. The sample was PBMCs, taken before TCRalphabeta/CD19-depleted stem cell transplant. These receptors were obtained from a child between 2 and 9 years old with inherited bone marrow failure, due to receive a stem cell transplant. The CDR3 runs from the conserved cysteine through the conserved F or W. Fields, in order: J gene, clone size, V gene, D gene, CDR3 protein, CDR3 DNA. A D gene is named only where the DNA matches it firmly. Some rows have no size entry. The others give once, few or many, or a class for an expanded clone.

TRBJ1-6 few TRBV20-1 - CSASTDRLSYNSPLHF TGCAGTGCCTCAACGGACAGACTCTCCTATAATTCACCCCTCCACTTT
TRBJ1-1 - TRBV12-3/TRBV12-4 TRBD1 CASSLVRSGQGTTEAFF TGTGCCAGCAGTTTAGTACGCTCGGGACAGGGGACCACTGAAGCTTTCTTT
TRBJ1-5 few TRBV5-4 - CASREQGLGYQPQHF TGTGCCAGCAGAGAGCAGGGCCTGGGCTATCAGCCCCAGCATTTT
TRBJ1-5 - TRBV21-1 - CASTEILRPLNQPQHF TGTGCCAGCACCGAGATATTGCGTCCGCTCAATCAGCCCCAGCATTTT
TRBJ2-7 many TRBV28 - CASSFETGRF TGTGCCAGCAGTTTCGAGACAGGACGCTTC
TRBJ1-2 many TRBV10-3 - CATLGQTANYGYTF TGTGCCACGCTGGGACAAACTGCTAACTATGGCTACACCTTC
TRBJ1-3 few TRBV20-1 TRBD1 CSARDRSTGNTIYF TGCAGTGCTCGGGACAGGAGTACTGGAAACACCATATATTTT
TRBJ2-1 - TRBV20-1 - CSASWTKYNEQFF TGCAGTGCTAGTTGGACGAAATACAATGAGCAGTTCTTC
TRBJ1-2 - TRBV3-1 - CASSRDARNCGYTF TGTGCCAGCAGCAGGGACGCAAGAAACTGTGGCTACACCTTC
TRBJ1-4 - TRBV12-3/TRBV12-4 - CASSFGGASKKLFF TGTGCCAGCAGTTTCGGGGGGGCGTCTAAAAAACTGTTTTTT
TRBJ2-3 many TRBV6-5 - CASSYPPILGYARTDTQYF TGTGCCAGCAGTTATCCCCCTATACTAGGCTATGCCCGCACAGATACGCAGTATTTT
TRBJ2-1 few TRBV20-1 - CSARGLLAPPYNEQFF TGCAGTGCTAGGGGCCTACTAGCCCCCCCCTACAATGAGCAGTTCTTC
TRBJ2-6 many TRBV5-1 - CASSRTGFSGANVLTF TGCGCCAGCAGCAGAACAGGGTTCTCTGGGGCCAACGTCCTGACTTTC
TRBJ2-7 many TRBV5-1 - CASSLGWTVSYEQYF TGCGCCAGCAGCTTGGGTTGGACGGTCTCCTACGAGCAGTACTTC
TRBJ1-2 many TRBV12-3/TRBV12-4 - CASGAAVNYGYTF TGTGCCAGCGGGGCCGCGGTCAACTATGGCTACACCTTC
TRBJ2-1 few TRBV20-1 TRBD2 CSARGGLAGVPPGSYNEQFF TGCAGTGCTAGAGGTGGACTAGCGGGAGTCCCCCCGGGCTCCTACAATGAGCAGTTCTTC
TRBJ2-7 many TRBV7-2 TRBD2 CAIQREVSYEQYF TGTGCCATCCAGCGGGAGGTCTCCTACGAGCAGTACTTC
TRBJ2-3 many TRBV9 TRBD2 CASSGFGGTSGMEPTDTQYF TGTGCCAGCAGCGGATTTGGAGGAACTAGCGGGATGGAACCCACAGATACGCAGTATTTT
TRBJ2-7 many TRBV5-4 - CASSDRQDYEQYF TGTGCCAGCAGCGACCGACAGGACTACGAGCAGTACTTC
TRBJ2-1 many TRBV28 - CASSLFGQRSYNEQFF TGTGCCAGCAGTTTATTTGGACAGAGGAGTTACAATGAGCAGTTCTTC
TRBJ2-7 few TRBV5-1 - CASSPGTTSYEQYF TGCGCCAGCAGCCCCGGGACGACCTCCTACGAGCAGTACTTC
TRBJ2-3 many TRBV5-1 TRBD2 CASSEQLAGGSTDTQYF TGCGCCAGCAGCGAACAACTAGCGGGAGGGAGCACAGATACGCAGTATTTT
TRBJ1-1 many TRBV12-3/TRBV12-4 TRBD1 CASTYRGQEPTEAFF TGTGCCAGCACATACCGGGGACAGGAGCCCACTGAAGCTTTCTTT
TRBJ2-7 many TRBV5-5 - CASSLGGRQSNEQYF TGTGCCAGCAGCTTGGGGGGAAGACAGTCAAACGAGCAGTACTTC
TRBJ1-5 few TRBV23-1 TRBD1 CASSQPGTGGGQPQHF TGCGCCAGCAGTCAACCCGGGACAGGGGGCGGACAGCCCCAGCATTTT
TRBJ2-7 many TRBV20-1 - CSARDDGRSSPYEQYF TGCAGTGCTAGAGATGACGGCCGGTCCTCCCCCTACGAGCAGTACTTC
TRBJ2-1 many TRBV20-1 TRBD2 CSARVGGGAAGVAGREQFF TGCAGTGCTAGAGTTGGCGGGGGCGCAGCGGGAGTGGCCGGGCGTGAGCAGTTCTTC
TRBJ2-7 many TRBV7-9 - CASSSDKRVYEQYF TGTGCCAGCAGCTCGGACAAGAGGGTCTACGAGCAGTACTTC
TRBJ2-1 few TRBV7-2 - CASSLLAIYNEQFF TGTGCCAGCAGCTTACTGGCCATTTACAATGAGCAGTTCTTC
TRBJ2-5 many TRBV18 - CASSTYQETQYF TGTGCCAGCTCAACCTACCAAGAGACCCAGTACTTC
TRBJ2-7 - TRBV29-1 TRBD2 CSVYRDVAGEQYF TGCAGCGTGTACCGGGACGTAGCGGGGGAGCAGTACTTC
TRBJ1-4 many TRBV3-1 TRBD1 CASSRRQGRNEKLFF TGTGCCAGCAGCCGGCGACAGGGCCGTAATGAAAAACTGTTTTTT
TRBJ2-1 many TRBV28 TRBD2 CASTFSGTPNEQFF TGTGCCAGCACCTTTAGCGGGACGCCCAATGAGCAGTTCTTC